This record covers a single T cell receptor beta chain. The sample belongs to a study of cytomegalovirus exposure and HLA in healthy donors. The wider study: The approximately 120 million unique TCR beta sequences, from about 179 million T cells, were found by an earlier analysis.

Healthy bone marrow donors made up the donors. Primers: 60 Vbeta forward and 13 Jbeta reverse. Only in-frame clones appear in the TCRdb table, and some are missing; sequencing was by immunoSEQ multiplex PCR. Of fewer than 85,000 clones in the sample, more than 60% were seen once. This CDR3 is 13 amino acids long. The V and J ends lost 6 bases and 4 bases respectively, with 12 bases between them. The germline V gene encodes CDR1 MDHEN and CDR2 SYDVKM. The sequence was collected from a man between 18 and 35 years old in good health and CMV-seropositive. Sequencing was carried out using PBMCs. The rearrangement joins TRBV28 to TRBJ2-5, with D maybe TRBD2 (6 bases). CDR3 DNA sequence: TGTGCCAGCAGGTTCCTCGGGGGAGAGACCCAGTACTTC. The encoded protein is CASRFLGGETQYF.